A selection of T cell receptor beta chains follows, all from one sample in a study of naive and memory T cell subsets. TCRdb independently ran MiXCR on the UMI-ligation and nested PCR reads; one entry per CDR3 protein. The sample has 120,000 or so distinct CDR3 sequences, 36% seen once. Sequenced: central memory CD4+ T cells from blood. Source of these receptors: a human donor in good health. CDR3s include the opening cysteine and the closing phenylalanine or tryptophan. The D gene is left open where the match is weak. Clone size is given for some rows only: seen once, a few or many times, or a class if the clone is expanded.

>TRBJ2-3|NA|TRBV7-4|19|TRBD2
CASSFRTSGRLPTTDTQYF
TGTGCCAGCAGCTTCCGGACTAGCGGGAGGCTACCAACCACAGATACGCAGTATTTT
>TRBJ2-1|NA|TRBV29-1|14|NA
CSVGAGGGLDEQFF
TGCAGCGTTGGCGCCGGGGGTGGGCTGGATGAGCAGTTCTTC
>TRBJ1-1|many|TRBV18|16|TRBD1
CASSPLAAGGHTEAFF
TGTGCCAGCTCACCGCTAGCCGCAGGGGGTCACACTGAAGCTTTCTTT
>TRBJ2-7|NA|TRBV5-5|14|TRBD2
CASSPTGLFYEQYF
TGTGCCAGCAGCCCTACGGGACTATTCTACGAGCAGTACTTC
>TRBJ1-2|few|TRBV12-3/TRBV12-4|13|NA
CASSPTGDYGYTF
TGTGCCAGCAGCCCGACAGGAGACTATGGCTACACCTTC
>TRBJ2-5|NA|TRBV19|14|NA
CASSTGQLKETQYF
TGTGCCAGTAGTACGGGACAACTTAAAGAGACCCAGTACTTC
>TRBJ2-5|NA|TRBV5-1|14|NA
CASSLDRSQETQYF
TGCGCCAGCAGCCTTGACAGGAGCCAAGAGACCCAGTACTTC
>TRBJ1-1|NA|TRBV19|11|NA
CASRNYGKAFF
TGTGCCAGTAGGAACTACGGAAAAGCTTTCTTT
>TRBJ2-3|NA|TRBV20-1|13|NA
CSAGGTDGDTQYF
TGCAGTGCAGGAGGGACAGATGGAGATACGCAGTATTTT
>TRBJ2-7|NA|TRBV6-2/TRBV6-3|11|NA
CASRDPNEQYF
TGTGCCAGCAGAGACCCCAACGAGCAGTACTTC
>TRBJ2-1|NA|TRBV24-1|14|TRBD2
CATSVTLAGAIQFF
TGTGCCACCAGTGTTACACTAGCGGGAGCTATTCAGTTCTTC
>TRBJ2-1|NA|TRBV13|17|NA
CASSLGGGRRSYNEQFF
TGTGCCAGCAGCTTAGGTGGGGGCCGACGATCCTACAATGAGCAGTTCTTC
>TRBJ2-5|few|TRBV7-2|14|TRBD2
CASSLALDQGLMYF
TGTGCCAGCAGCTTAGCGCTCGATCAGGGACTAATGTACTTC
>TRBJ2-5|NA|TRBV19|15|NA
CASSIWTASTQTQYF
TGTGCCAGTAGTATTTGGACAGCGAGCACGCAGACCCAGTACTTC
>TRBJ2-7|NA|TRBV3-1|12|NA
CASSQGVSEQYF
TGTGCCAGCAGCCAAGGGGTGAGCGAGCAGTACTTC
>TRBJ2-1|NA|TRBV20-1|18|TRBD2
CSAEGLAGGLDSYNEQFF
TGCAGTGCTGAGGGACTAGCGGGAGGGCTCGATTCCTACAATGAGCAGTTCTTC
>TRBJ2-7|NA|TRBV27|15|NA
CASSFSQPREYEQYF
TGTGCCAGCAGTTTTTCCCAGCCGAGGGAGTACGAGCAGTACTTC
>TRBJ2-1|NA|TRBV2|11|NA
CASSEGRQQFF
TGTGCCAGCAGCGAGGGACGGCAGCAGTTCTTC
>TRBJ2-7|NA|TRBV5-1|14|NA
CASSPTGTPSEQYF
TGCGCCAGCAGCCCTACAGGGACTCCGTCCGAGCAGTACTTC
>TRBJ2-1|NA|TRBV12-3/TRBV12-4|15|TRBD2
CASSSGGSQSNEQFF
TGTGCCAGCAGTTCGGGAGGGTCCCAAAGCAATGAGCAGTTCTTC
>TRBJ2-7|NA|TRBV10-2|12|NA
CASSAPSYEQYF
TGCGCCAGCAGTGCACCTTCTTACGAGCAGTACTTC
>TRBJ1-1|NA|TRBV20-1|13|NA
CSAPGGGNTEAFF
TGCAGTGCCCCAGGAGGAGGGAACACTGAAGCTTTCTTT
>TRBJ2-6|NA|TRBV5-4|13|NA
CASSLRRANVLTF
TGTGCCAGCAGCTTGAGAAGGGCCAACGTCCTGACTTTC
>TRBJ2-7|NA|TRBV6-5|16|NA
CASSLRSVGQIYEQYF
TGTGCCAGCAGTTTGAGGTCGGTCGGTCAGATCTACGAGCAGTACTTC
>TRBJ2-6|NA|TRBV28|18|NA
CASSLPTAGAYGANVLTF
TGTGCCAGCAGTTTACCAACTGCGGGGGCATATGGGGCCAACGTCCTGACTTTC
>TRBJ1-1|NA|TRBV6-1|14|NA
CAGRGGPGNTEAFF
TGTGCCGGACGGGGAGGACCCGGGAACACTGAAGCTTTCTTT
>TRBJ2-6|NA|TRBV6-5|17|NA
CASSYSGLATGANVLTF
TGTGCCAGCAGTTACTCAGGGCTAGCGACTGGGGCCAACGTCCTGACTTTC
>TRBJ2-7|NA|TRBV28|12|NA
CASSLSTGEQYF
TGTGCCAGCAGTTTATCGACGGGGGAGCAGTACTTC
>TRBJ2-1|NA|TRBV9|14|TRBD2
CASSVETSGSEQFF
TGTGCCAGCAGCGTAGAGACTAGCGGGAGTGAGCAGTTCTTC
>TRBJ2-5|few|TRBV7-6|13|NA
CASSGARGETQYF
TGTGCCAGCAGCGGCGCGCGCGGGGAGACCCAGTACTTC
>TRBJ2-1|NA|TRBV4-3|13|TRBD1
CASSKIRGNEQFF
TGCGCCAGCAGCAAAATCAGGGGGAATGAGCAGTTCTTC
>TRBJ1-4|few|TRBV4-3|13|NA
CASSQGYREKLFF
TGCGCCAGCAGCCAAGGTTACCGGGAAAAACTGTTTTTT
>TRBJ2-1|NA|TRBV6-2/TRBV6-3|16|TRBD1
CASITRTGGYYNEQFF
TGTGCCAGCATTACTAGGACAGGGGGTTACTACAATGAGCAGTTCTTC
>TRBJ2-5|NA|TRBV15|18|TRBD2
CATSTLSGASGNQETQYF
TGTGCCACCAGCACCCTAAGTGGGGCTAGCGGGAACCAAGAGACCCAGTACTTC
>TRBJ1-5|NA|TRBV6-2/TRBV6-3|16|NA
CASSPRRDYSNQPQHF
TGTGCCAGCAGTCCCCGCAGGGATTATAGCAATCAGCCCCAGCATTTT
>TRBJ1-4|once|TRBV5-1|12|NA
CASRGSNEKLFF
TGCGCCAGCAGAGGATCAAATGAAAAACTGTTTTTT
>TRBJ2-3|few|TRBV25-1|15|TRBD2
CASSVGTRGSDTQYF
TGTGCCAGCAGTGTCGGGACTAGGGGGTCAGATACGCAGTATTTT